This entry features one T cell receptor (beta chain) sequence. Trimming took 4 bases from V and 7 from J; bases not matched to a gene: 11. The germline gives CDR1 SGHVS, CDR2 FQNEAQ. This CDR3 spans 15 amino acids. In the source study's methods: Estimation of nucleated cell counts was performed using reference gene primer amplification. Clones were sequenced by immunoSEQ multiplex PCR, and TCRdb holds only the in-frame ones, with some missing. The DNA was the basis for D and trimming; V, J and clone size are from that table. The table lists under 450,000 clones, more than 70% of them singletons, with approximately 1.3% in the top ten. The record originates from a study of blood T cell repertoires in COVID-19. Study-level background: The United States, Italy and Spain were the sources of the acute and convalescent COVID-19 samples.

The specimen sequenced was PBMCs or T cells enriched from blood (not recorded which). The rearrangement links TRBV7-8 to TRBJ2-5; TRBD1 agrees at 8 bases. The sequence was obtained from a man aged 25-45 years who had recovered from COVID-19. CDR3 protein: CASSSSRGPQGTQYF. The CDR3 DNA follows: TGTGCCAGCAGCTCCTCCAGGGGGCCCCAGGGGACCCAGTACTTC.